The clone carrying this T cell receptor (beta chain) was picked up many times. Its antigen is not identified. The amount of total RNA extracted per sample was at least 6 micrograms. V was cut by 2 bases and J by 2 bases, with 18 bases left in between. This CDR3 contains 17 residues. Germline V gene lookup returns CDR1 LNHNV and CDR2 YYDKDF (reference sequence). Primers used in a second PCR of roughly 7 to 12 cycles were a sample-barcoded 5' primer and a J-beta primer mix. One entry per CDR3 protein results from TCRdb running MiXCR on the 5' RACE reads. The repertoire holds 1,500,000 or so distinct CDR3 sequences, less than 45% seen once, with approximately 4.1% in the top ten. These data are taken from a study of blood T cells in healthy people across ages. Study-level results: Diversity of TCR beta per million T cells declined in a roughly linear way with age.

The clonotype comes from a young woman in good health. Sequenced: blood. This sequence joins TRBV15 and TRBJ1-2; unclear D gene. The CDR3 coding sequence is TGTGCCACCAGCAGACTTTACCCCAAGGACGGGAACTATGGCTACACCTTC. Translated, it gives CATSRLYPKDGNYGYTF. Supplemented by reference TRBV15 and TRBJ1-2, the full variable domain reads DAMVIQNPRYQVTQFGKPVTLSCSQTLNHNVMYWYQQKSSQAPKLLFHYYDKDFNNEADTPDNFQSRRPNTSFCFLDIRSPGLGDTAMYLCATSRLYPKDGNYGYTFGSGTRLTVV.